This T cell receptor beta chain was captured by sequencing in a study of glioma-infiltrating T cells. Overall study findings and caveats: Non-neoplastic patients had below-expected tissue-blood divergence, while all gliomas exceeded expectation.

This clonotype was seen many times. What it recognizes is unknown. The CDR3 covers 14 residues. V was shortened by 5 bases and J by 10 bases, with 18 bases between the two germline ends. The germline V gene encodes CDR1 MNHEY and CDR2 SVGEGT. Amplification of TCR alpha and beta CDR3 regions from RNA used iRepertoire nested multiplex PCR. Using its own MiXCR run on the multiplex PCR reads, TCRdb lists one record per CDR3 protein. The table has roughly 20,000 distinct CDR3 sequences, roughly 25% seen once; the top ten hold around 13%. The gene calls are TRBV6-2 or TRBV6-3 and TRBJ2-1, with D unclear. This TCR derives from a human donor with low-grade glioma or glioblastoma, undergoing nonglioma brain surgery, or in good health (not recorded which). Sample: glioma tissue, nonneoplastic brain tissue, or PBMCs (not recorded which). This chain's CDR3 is CASSPTPFVGEQFF. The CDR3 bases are TGTGCCAGCAGTCCAACTCCCTTCGTAGGAGAGCAGTTCTTC.